The clone carrying this T cell receptor (beta chain) was seen ten or more times. This sample was taken from a study of T cells in Graves' hyperthyroidism and ophthalmopathy. TCR beta CDR3 sequences were amplified from RNA transcripts. When the TCR CDR3 underwent first-round RT-PCR, the HTBI primer set was used. A single record per CDR3 protein comes from TCRdb applying MiXCR to the multiplex PCR reads. The repertoire holds approximately 250,000 distinct CDR3 sequences, with around 24% as singletons. Each ophthalmopathy patient scored at least 3 on the Clinical Activity Score and at least 4 on NOSPECS grade, with duration under 3 months. Fresh peripheral blood, 7.5 to 10 ml, was the source of the PBMCs. Source material: blood. The receptor was isolated from a woman between 40 and 55 years old with Graves' ophthalmopathy.

The CDR3 region is CSARPGLANEQYF. The CDR3 region has the DNA TGCAGCGCACGCCCGGGACTAGCCAACGAGCAGTACTTC. The chain joins TRBV29-1 to TRBJ2-7, with 9 bases that match TRBD2. Germline V CDR1 and CDR2: SQVTM, ANQGSEA. Trimming cost V 7 bases and J 5 bases; bases outside gene matches: 9. This CDR3 is built from 13 residues.